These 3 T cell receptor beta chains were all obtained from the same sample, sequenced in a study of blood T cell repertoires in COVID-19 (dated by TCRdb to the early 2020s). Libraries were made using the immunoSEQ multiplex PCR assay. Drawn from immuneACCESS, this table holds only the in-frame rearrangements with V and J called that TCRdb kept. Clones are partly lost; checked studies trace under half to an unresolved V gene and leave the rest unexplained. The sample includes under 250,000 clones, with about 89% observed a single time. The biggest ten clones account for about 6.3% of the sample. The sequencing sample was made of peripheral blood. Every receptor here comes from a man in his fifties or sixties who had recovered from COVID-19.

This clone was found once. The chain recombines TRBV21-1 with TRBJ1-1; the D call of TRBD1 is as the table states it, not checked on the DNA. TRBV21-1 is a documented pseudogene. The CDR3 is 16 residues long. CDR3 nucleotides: TGTGCCAGCAGCAAAGGACGGACAGGGTCGGGGCCTGAAGCTTTCTTT. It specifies CASSKGRTGSGPEAFF.

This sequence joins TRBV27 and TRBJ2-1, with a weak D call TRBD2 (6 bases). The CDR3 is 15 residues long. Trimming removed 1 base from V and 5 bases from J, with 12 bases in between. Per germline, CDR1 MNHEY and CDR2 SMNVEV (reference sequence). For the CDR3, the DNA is TGTGCCAGCAGTTTATGGTCGGGAGAGAACAATGAGCAGTTCTTC. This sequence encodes CASSLWSGENNEQFF.

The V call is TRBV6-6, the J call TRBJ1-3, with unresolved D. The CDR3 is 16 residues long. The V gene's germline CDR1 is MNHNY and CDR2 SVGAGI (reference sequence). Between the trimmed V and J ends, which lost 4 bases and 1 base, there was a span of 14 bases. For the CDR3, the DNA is TGTGCCAGCAGTTCCACGGGTCTGGAGTCTGGAAACACCATATATTTT. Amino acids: CASSSTGLESGNTIYF.